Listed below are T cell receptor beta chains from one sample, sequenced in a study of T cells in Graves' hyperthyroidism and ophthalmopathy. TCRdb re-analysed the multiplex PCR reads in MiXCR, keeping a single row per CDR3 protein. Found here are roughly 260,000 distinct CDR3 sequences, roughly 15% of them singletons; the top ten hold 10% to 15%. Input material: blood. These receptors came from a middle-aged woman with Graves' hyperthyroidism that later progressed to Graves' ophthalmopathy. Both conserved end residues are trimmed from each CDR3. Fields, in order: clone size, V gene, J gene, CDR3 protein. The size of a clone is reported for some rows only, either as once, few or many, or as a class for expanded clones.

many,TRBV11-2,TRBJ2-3,ASSSKTVLAGVSDTQY
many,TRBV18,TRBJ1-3,ASSLRRGDTIY
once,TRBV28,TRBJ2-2,ASSPDTLSNTGELF
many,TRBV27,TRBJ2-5,ASSWSMGVGETQY
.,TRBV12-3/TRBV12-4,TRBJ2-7,ASTSAPYEQY
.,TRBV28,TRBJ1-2,ASSPRESSYGYT
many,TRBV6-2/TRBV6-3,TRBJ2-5,ASRASTGPGETQY
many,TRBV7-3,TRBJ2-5,ASSRSSKETQY
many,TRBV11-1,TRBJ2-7,ASSFDRGTSYEQY
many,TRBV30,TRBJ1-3,AWSPGVTGNTIY
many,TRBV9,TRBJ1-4,ASSESRDRGTNEKLF
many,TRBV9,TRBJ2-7,ASSVNSGEQY
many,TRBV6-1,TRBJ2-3,ASSVREWTDTQY
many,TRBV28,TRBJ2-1,ASSPGVYEQF
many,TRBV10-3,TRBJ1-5,AILPLGVAGNQPQH
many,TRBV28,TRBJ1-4,ASSSYAEVRVGEKLF
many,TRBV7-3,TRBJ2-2,ASSRTGDTGELF
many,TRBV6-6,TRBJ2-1,ASSYSGGGTYNEQF
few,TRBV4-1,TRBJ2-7,ASSQGRGQGLREQY
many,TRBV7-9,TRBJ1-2,ASSATGVHGYT
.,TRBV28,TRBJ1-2,ASSQVDHYGYT
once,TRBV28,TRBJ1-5,ASNRARNQPQH
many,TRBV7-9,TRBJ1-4,ASSLVVSPTNEKLF
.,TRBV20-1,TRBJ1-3,SARGFSGNTIY
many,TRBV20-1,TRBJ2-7,SARDLAGGNYEQY
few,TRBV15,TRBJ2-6,ATSRGDSSSGANVLT
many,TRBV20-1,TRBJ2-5,SAWDSGTQY
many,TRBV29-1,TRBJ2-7,SVAVAGGPSREQY
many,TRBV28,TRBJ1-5,ASSSHWGTALNQPQH
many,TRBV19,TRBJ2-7,ASAFGGPPYEQY
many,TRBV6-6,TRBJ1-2,ASSYSQWYGYT
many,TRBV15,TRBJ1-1,ATSIQAIMNTEAF
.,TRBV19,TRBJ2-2,ASRRDRNTGELF